The 24 T cell receptor beta chains below all came from one sample that was sequenced in a study of beta chain features in type 1 diabetes. General study results and limits: Within each of all four CD4+ subsets, Type 1 diabetes patients had TCRB CDR3s that were moderately but significantly shorter.

Every isolated RNA sample was fully reverse transcribed, so sequencing captured expressed TCRB transcripts. TCRdb's table, derived via immunoSEQ multiplex PCR, lists solely in-frame clones and lacks some. The sample contains some 290,000 clones, approximately 25% of which appear only once. Antigens for these TCRs are unknown. The sequenced material came from naive CD4+ T cells from blood. The receptor source for this set is a woman in her 30s with type 1 diabetes.

This clone was seen a few times. The chain uses TRBV9 and TRBJ2-5, with a tentative D call TRBD2 (7 bases). CDR3 length: 14 amino acids. Trimming shortened V by 4 bases and J by 4 bases, and 14 bases separated the two germline ends. CDR1 is SGDLS, CDR2 YYNGEE, per germline. CDR3 DNA sequence: TGTGCCAGCAGCTCCATGAGGGGGGGAGAGACCCAGTACTTC. This encodes CASSSMRGGETQYF.

The chain joins TRBV9 to TRBJ1-3; no clear D. V lost 3 bases, J lost 0 bases, and 10 bases lay in between. Germline CDR1 and CDR2: SGDLS and YYNGEE. The CDR3 is 15 amino acids. The CDR3 DNA follows: TGTGCCAGCAGCGCCCAGATTTTCTCTGGAAACACCATATATTTT. This translates into CASSAQIFSGNTIYF.

The chain carries TRBV7-2 and TRBJ2-1; 8 bases map to TRBD2. After removal of 1 base from V and 10 bases from J, the junction contained 6 bases not matched to a gene. Germline-derived CDR1 and CDR2 are SGHTA and FQGNSA. The CDR3 has 14 amino acids. The CDR3 DNA reads as TGTGCCAGCAGCTTAGTAGCGGGGCAAGTCGAGCAGTTCTTC. Amino acids: CASSLVAGQVEQFF.

This clone was seen only a few times. This CDR3 is CASRSSGSPQDEQFF. DNA for the CDR3: TGTGCCAGCAGGTCTAGCGGGAGCCCCCAGGATGAGCAGTTCTTC. The chain links TRBV6-6 to TRBJ2-1; 10 nucleotides align to TRBD2. CDR1 is MNHNY and CDR2 is SVGAGI in the germline V gene (reference sequence). V shed 6 bases, J shed 8 bases, and the junction held 10 bases outside the gene matches. This CDR3 has 15 amino acids.

This clone was picked up a small number of times. The V call is TRBV18, the J call TRBJ2-7, with 10 bases identical to TRBD2. The germline V gene encodes CDR1 KGHSH and CDR2 LQKENI. The CDR3 has 14 residues. V lost 7 bases, J lost 0 bases, and 3 bases stayed unmatched. The CDR3 DNA follows: TGTGCCAGCTGCCCTAGCGGGAGCTCCTACGAGCAGTACTTC. Translation gives CASCPSGSSYEQYF.

This clone was detected a few times. The CDR3 sequence: CASSADQGGGYTF. CDR3 bases: TGTGCCAGCAGCGCAGACCAGGGTGGTGGCTACACCTTC. The chain employs TRBV9 and TRBJ1-2; D may be TRBD1 (5 bases). This CDR3 is 13 amino acids long. Germline loops: CDR1 SGDLS, CDR2 YYNGEE. V dropped 3 bases and J dropped 7 bases, with 13 bases sitting between them.

In its sample, this clone was seen a few times. Here the CDR3 DNA reads TGTGCCAGCAGCTTAGCCGGGAGGGAGCAGTTCTTC. Its translation is CASSLAGREQFF. The genes are TRBV7-2 and TRBJ2-1, with 7 bases lining up with TRBD2. Looked up from germline, CDR1 is SGHTA and CDR2 is FQGNSA. The CDR3 spans 12 residues. Trimming removed 0 bases from V and 10 bases from J; junction bases left unmatched: 0.

The sample holds a few counts of this clone. The gene calls are TRBV5-6 and TRBJ1-2; D not certain. This CDR3 contains 12 residues. Between the trimmed V and J ends, which lost 1 base and 6 bases, there was a span of 7 bases. Germline loops: CDR1 SGHDT, CDR2 YYEEEE. CDR3 in DNA: TGTGCCAGCAGCTTGAGGGAGCATGGCTACACCTTC. As protein: CASSLREHGYTF.

In its sample, this clone was seen a few times. The genes are TRBV15 and TRBJ1-2; 9 bases map to TRBD1. CDR3 size: 16 residues. The J segment lost 3 bases and the V segment lost 3 bases, leaving 8 bases of the junction unmatched. Looked up from germline, CDR1 is LNHNV and CDR2 is YYDKDF (reference sequence). CDR3 amino acids: CATSSPWTGEHYGYTF. CDR3 sequence (DNA): TGTGCCACCAGCAGTCCCTGGACAGGGGAGCACTATGGCTACACCTTC.

This sequence joins TRBV28 and TRBJ2-7; tentative D call: TRBD1 (6 bases). Germline CDR1 is MDHEN and CDR2 is SYDVKM. V gave up 5 bases and J gave up 0 bases, with 20 bases separating them. The CDR3 spans 17 residues. The CDR3, as DNA: TGTGCCAGCAGTCTCTTGGAACAGGGACCCTCCTCCTACGAGCAGTACTTC. It encodes CASSLLEQGPSSYEQYF.

This clone was counted only a few times. The chain links TRBV4-1 to TRBJ2-7; 7 bases align to TRBD2. With 2 bases clipped from V and 4 bases from J, the junction kept 5 bases outside the gene matches. Germline-derived CDR1 and CDR2 are MGHRA and YSYEKL. CDR3 length equals 14 residues. In nucleotides, the CDR3 is TGCGCCAGCAGCCAATGGGGCGGGAGATACGAGCAGTACTTC. Translating gives CASSQWGGRYEQYF.

In its sample, this clone was seen a few times. Other DNA sequences in this sample translate to the same CDR3. The chain combines TRBV19 with TRBJ2-3; 13 bases agree with TRBD2. Trimming took 6 bases from V and 6 from J; bases not matched to a gene: 3. Germline V gene sequence: CDR1 LNHDA, CDR2 SQIVND (reference sequence). The CDR3 extends over 14 amino acids. In DNA, the CDR3 is TGTGCCAGTAGACTAGCGGGAGGGACGGATACGCAGTATTTT. This codes for CASRLAGGTDTQYF. Filled out from reference TRBV19 and TRBJ2-3, the complete variable domain reads DGGITQSPKYLFRKEGQNVTLSCEQNLNHDAMYWYRQDPGQGLRLIYYSQIVNDFQKGDIAEGYSVSREKKESFPLTVTSAQKNPTAFYLCASRLAGGTDTQYFGPGTRLTVL.

CDR3 in amino acids: CAWRRQSNTEAFF. The CDR3 DNA reads as TGTGCCTGGAGGAGACAGTCGAACACTGAAGCTTTCTTT. V is TRBV30 and J is TRBJ1-1; TRBD1 might be the D (5 bases). CDR1 and CDR2 from the germline V gene are GTSNPN and SVGIG (reference sequence). The length of the CDR3 is 13 residues. Trimming took off 3 bases at V and 1 base at J, with 9 bases between the two ends. The complete variable domain, with remaining parts taken from reference TRBV30 and TRBJ1-1, reads SQTIHQWPATLVQPVGSPLSLECTVEGTSNPNLYWYRQAAGRGLQLLFYSVGIGQISSEVPQNLSASRPQDRQFILSSKKLLLSDSGFYLCAWRRQSNTEAFFGQGTRLTVV.

This clone was seen more than once but under ten times. The chain couples TRBV30 to TRBJ2-3; D possibly corresponds to TRBD2 (6 bases). Per the germline V gene, CDR1 is GTSNPN and CDR2 is SVGIG (reference sequence). V was pared by 0 bases and J by 6 bases, with 10 bases between. The CDR3 is 13 amino acids. CDR3 amino acids: CAWSVLARDTQYF. CDR3 nucleotides: TGTGCCTGGAGTGTTCTAGCGAGGGATACGCAGTATTTT.

This clone was counted a few times. The chain combines TRBV30 with TRBJ2-5, with D uncertain. CDR3 length equals 14 residues. Germline CDR1 reads GTSNPN; CDR2 reads SVGIG (reference sequence). V shed 1 base and J shed 7 bases, with 16 bases lying between them. Here the CDR3 reads CAWSGDVLAGTQYF. CDR3 sequence (DNA): TGTGCCTGGAGTGGAGATGTTTTGGCAGGGACCCAGTACTTC.

This chain connects TRBV9 to TRBJ2-2; the match to TRBD1 covers 10 bases. The V segment lost 0 bases and the J segment 6 bases; nucleotides outside the gene matches: 5. CDR1 and CDR2 from the germline V gene are SGDLS and YYNGEE. The CDR3 is 16 amino acids. CDR3 nucleotides: TGTGCCAGCAGCGTAGCCGGGACAGGGGTCCCCGGGGAGCTGTTTTTT. This codes for CASSVAGTGVPGELFF.

This chain links TRBV29-1 with TRBJ2-2, with D unclear. Germline CDR1 reads SQVTM; CDR2 reads ANQGSEA. This CDR3 comprises 14 residues. Trimming cost V 4 bases and J 4 bases, with 13 bases left between them. The CDR3 DNA follows: TGCAGCGTTGTCTCAGTTCGAGGCACCGGGGAGCTGTTTTTT. Translated: CSVVSVRGTGELFF.

This clone was recorded a few times. V and J are TRBV7-9 and TRBJ1-1, with TRBD1 identical over 9 bases. The CDR3 has 14 amino acids. The germline CDR1 and CDR2 sequences are SEHNR and FQNEAQ (reference sequence). V lost 5 bases, J lost 8 bases, and 9 bases stayed unmatched. The CDR3 reads CASSPRDRVTEAFF. The DNA of the CDR3 is TGTGCCAGCAGCCCGCGGGACAGGGTAACCGAAGCTTTCTTT. Full variable domain (remainder filled in from reference TRBV7-9 and TRBJ1-1): DTGVSQNPRHKITKRGQNVTFRCDPISEHNRLYWYRQTLGQGPEFLTYFQNEAQLEKSRLLSDRFSAERPKGSFSTLEIQRTEQGDSAMYLCASSPRDRVTEAFFGQGTRLTVV.

This clone came up a few times. This chain's CDR3 is CASSQGARQPQHF. Written as DNA, the CDR3 is TGCGCCAGCAGTCAGGGGGCCCGGCAGCCCCAGCATTTT. J is TRBJ1-5 and V is TRBV4-1, with 8 bases that match TRBD1. Germline CDR1 reads MGHRA; CDR2 reads YSYEKL. Unmatched junction bases numbered 5, after V lost 6 bases and J lost 7 bases. There are 13 residues in the CDR3.

V usage is TRBV7-2 and J usage is TRBJ2-1; D may be TRBD2 (6 bases). The CDR3 runs to 15 residues. The ends were cut back, 0 bases at V and 4 bases at J, with 10 bases in the middle. Germline V gene lookup returns CDR1 SGHTA and CDR2 FQGNSA. CDR3: CASSLAGSKYNEQFF. CDR3 in DNA: TGTGCCAGCAGCTTAGCCGGGAGTAAGTACAATGAGCAGTTCTTC.

This clone was seen more than once but under ten times. In nucleotides, the CDR3 is TGTGCCTGGAGTGGGACAGGAGGGGGCTCTCTCTGGGCCAACGTCCTGACTTTC. This codes for CAWSGTGGGSLWANVLTF. This chain uses TRBV30 with TRBJ2-6; maybe TRBD1 (7 bases). Between the trimmed V and J ends, which lost 1 base and 5 bases, there was a span of 21 bases. The CDR3 runs 18 residues. CDR1 and CDR2 from the germline V gene are GTSNPN and SVGIG (reference sequence).

The chain employs TRBV7-4 and TRBJ2-1; TRBD2 might be the D (5 bases). CDR3 length: 16 residues. The V and J ends lost 5 bases and 0 bases respectively, with 14 bases between them. CDR1 SGHVT and CDR2 SQSDAQ come from the germline V gene. DNA of the CDR3: TGTGCCAGCAGCCACAAGGACTGCCTCTCCTACAATGAGCAGTTCTTC. Its translation is CASSHKDCLSYNEQFF.

J is TRBJ2-7 and V is TRBV7-9, with a weak D call TRBD1 (6 bases). CDR1 is SEHNR and CDR2 is FQNEAQ in the germline V gene (reference sequence). V was pared by 5 bases and J by 2 bases, with 16 bases between. The CDR3 extends over 15 amino acids. The CDR3 DNA sequence: TGTGCCAGCAGCCGACTACCGGGACAAACCTACGAGCAGTACTTC. The encoded protein is CASSRLPGQTYEQYF. The complete variable domain, with remaining parts taken from reference TRBV7-9 and TRBJ2-7, reads DTGVSQNPRHKITKRGQNVTFRCDPISEHNRLYWYRQTLGQGPEFLTYFQNEAQLEKSRLLSDRFSAERPKGSFSTLEIQRTEQGDSAMYLCASSRLPGQTYEQYFGPGTRLTVT.

This clone occurred a few times. The chain joins TRBV29-1 to TRBJ2-1, with a tentative D call TRBD1 (5 bases). This CDR3 contains 12 residues. Germline values: CDR1 SQVTM, CDR2 ANQGSEA. Trimming left V 8 bases short and J 6 bases short, with 14 bases between. CDR3 sequence (DNA): TGCAGCACGCAACAGGCCACCAATGAGCAGTTCTTC. It yields the protein CSTQQATNEQFF.